A selection of T cell receptor beta chains follows, all from one sample in a study of T-cell reconstitution after alpha-beta-depleted transplantation in children. TCRdb reanalysed the PCR reads using MiXCR and keeps one entry per CDR3 protein. The sample lists almost 400,000 distinct CDR3 sequences, around 20% seen once, with 3% to 4% in the top ten. Sequenced material: PBMCs from the stem cell graft donor, taken from the stem cell graft. The receptor set was obtained from a human donor who donated a stem cell graft to a child with acute myeloid leukemia. Both conserved end residues are part of each CDR3. Fields, in order: CDR3 protein, J gene, clone size, V gene. Where a row states a size, it is once, few, many or the class of an expanded clone; other rows omit it.

CDR3 protein: CATSDPGTGRYEQYF; J gene: TRBJ2-7; clone size: few; V gene: TRBV24-1
CDR3 protein: CASRPGTGGVYEQYF; J gene: TRBJ2-7; clone size: .; V gene: TRBV12-3/TRBV12-4
CDR3 protein: CATSDADRNEQFF; J gene: TRBJ2-1; clone size: few; V gene: TRBV24-1
CDR3 protein: CSVEPPGTGSNSGANVLTF; J gene: TRBJ2-6; clone size: many; V gene: TRBV29-1
CDR3 protein: CATSGEGTVTGELFF; J gene: TRBJ2-2; clone size: .; V gene: TRBV24-1
CDR3 protein: CASSVEAGNEQFF; J gene: TRBJ2-1; clone size: few; V gene: TRBV9
CDR3 protein: CASSLLTGRLSYEQYF; J gene: TRBJ2-7; clone size: .; V gene: TRBV5-1
CDR3 protein: CASSFGPSGYEQYF; J gene: TRBJ2-7; clone size: .; V gene: TRBV27
CDR3 protein: CSASGQKIQEEETQYF; J gene: TRBJ2-5; clone size: .; V gene: TRBV20-1
CDR3 protein: CASSPTGESSEQYF; J gene: TRBJ2-7; clone size: .; V gene: TRBV28
CDR3 protein: CASSLQGPRAEAFF; J gene: TRBJ1-1; clone size: many; V gene: TRBV27
CDR3 protein: CASSGLAGVPRFDNEQFF; J gene: TRBJ2-1; clone size: few; V gene: TRBV25-1
CDR3 protein: CASTRDPRYEQYF; J gene: TRBJ2-7; clone size: few; V gene: TRBV28
CDR3 protein: CASSPGAAGANVLTF; J gene: TRBJ2-6; clone size: .; V gene: TRBV12-3/TRBV12-4
CDR3 protein: CASSQDGGLAGAADTQYF; J gene: TRBJ2-3; clone size: .; V gene: TRBV4-3
CDR3 protein: CASRPDRDAAGYTF; J gene: TRBJ1-2; clone size: .; V gene: TRBV6-4
CDR3 protein: CASSSAWGRGWTNEQFF; J gene: TRBJ2-1; clone size: few; V gene: TRBV27
CDR3 protein: CATSRARGYQETQYF; J gene: TRBJ2-5; clone size: few; V gene: TRBV15
CDR3 protein: CATSEGSSYNEQFF; J gene: TRBJ2-1; clone size: .; V gene: TRBV24-1
CDR3 protein: CASSLYQGTGNTGELFF; J gene: TRBJ2-2; clone size: few; V gene: TRBV5-1
CDR3 protein: CASSIKDRDVNEQFF; J gene: TRBJ2-1; clone size: .; V gene: TRBV19
CDR3 protein: CSVYRDRGTYEQYF; J gene: TRBJ2-7; clone size: few; V gene: TRBV29-1
CDR3 protein: CASSLPDRYSNEKLFF; J gene: TRBJ1-4; clone size: .; V gene: TRBV27
CDR3 protein: CASSLDGREGYEQYF; J gene: TRBJ2-7; clone size: few; V gene: TRBV11-2
CDR3 protein: CSVEVTGTNTEAFF; J gene: TRBJ1-1; clone size: few; V gene: TRBV29-1
CDR3 protein: CSAREGSGKQETQYF; J gene: TRBJ2-5; clone size: many; V gene: TRBV20-1
CDR3 protein: CATSDRDRANTGELFF; J gene: TRBJ2-2; clone size: .; V gene: TRBV24-1
CDR3 protein: CASSQDPRGTYEQYF; J gene: TRBJ2-7; clone size: .; V gene: TRBV3-1
CDR3 protein: CASSPRGGTSTDTQYF; J gene: TRBJ2-3; clone size: .; V gene: TRBV12-3/TRBV12-4
CDR3 protein: CASSLGGRIANTGELFF; J gene: TRBJ2-2; clone size: .; V gene: TRBV12-3/TRBV12-4
CDR3 protein: CASSPTDYNEQFF; J gene: TRBJ2-1; clone size: few; V gene: TRBV7-7
CDR3 protein: CASRRTGVGTEAFF; J gene: TRBJ1-1; clone size: .; V gene: TRBV27
CDR3 protein: CASSLEWGPYEQYF; J gene: TRBJ2-7; clone size: few; V gene: TRBV5-5
CDR3 protein: CSARDFPTDTQYF; J gene: TRBJ2-3; clone size: many; V gene: TRBV20-1
CDR3 protein: CASSFLAGRYNEQFF; J gene: TRBJ2-1; clone size: few; V gene: TRBV12-3/TRBV12-4